The entry below gives a single T cell receptor (beta chain) sequence along with its context. Antigen specificity is unknown. This record belongs to a study of response to subunit inactivated influenza vaccine. Study-wide results and caveats: Only a handful of new T cells, the authors suggested, are recruited with each seasonal influenza vaccination.

TCRdb reprocessed the RT-PCR reads via MiXCR and lists one record per CDR3 protein. The table has hundreds of thousands of distinct CDR3 sequences, around 13% seen once. The material was PBMCs from blood, obtained roughly 15 days before vaccination. This TCR was sampled from a man aged 50-60 years who received an inactivated influenza vaccine.

Here the CDR3 reads CASSRTRDITYEQYF. The CDR3 DNA reads TGTGCCAGCAGCCGGACCCGGGACATTACCTACGAGCAGTACTTC. V is TRBV4-2 and J is TRBJ2-7; D may be TRBD1 (6 bases). This CDR3 has 15 residues. The V gene's germline CDR1 is LGHNA and CDR2 YNFKEQ. V was pared by 4 bases and J by 2 bases, with 15 bases between.